This passage covers 17 T cell receptor beta chains from one sample sequenced in a study of long-term antiretroviral therapy in people with HIV. They ran version v3.0 of the immunoSEQ assay at survey level. Clones were read by immunoSEQ multiplex PCR, and TCRdb kept only the in-frame ones, dropping some. The repertoire holds 18,000 or so clones, around 78% seen once, with 7% to 8.5% in the top ten. This specimen was unsorted PBMCs, taken at the start of antiretroviral therapy, before treatment. The receptors shown here come from a woman in her 40s with HIV.

This clone was recorded only once. J is TRBJ2-1 and V is TRBV7-3; the D call may be TRBD1 or TRBD2 (5 bases each). Germline values: CDR1 SGHTA, CDR2 FQGTGA. Between the trimmed V and J ends, which lost 5 bases and 9 bases, there was a span of 20 bases. CDR3 length: 15 amino acids. The CDR3 sequence is CASSERALGTGEQFF. The CDR3 region has the DNA TGTGCCAGCAGCGAACGAGCACTAGGGACGGGTGAGCAGTTCTTC.

V and J are TRBV30 and TRBJ2-2; the D is unclear. CDR1 is GTSNPN and CDR2 is SVGIG in the germline V gene (reference sequence). Trimming pared 0 bases from V and 2 bases from J, leaving 10 bases between. The CDR3 loop spans 15 amino acids. In nucleotides, the CDR3 is TGTGCCTGGAGTGTCTTCACCAATAACACCGGGGAGCTGTTTTTT. Amino acids: CAWSVFTNNTGELFF.

The CDR3 nucleotides are TGTGCCTGGAGTGTGCCCGCGGGACATCACTACAATGAGCAGTTCTTC. Amino acids: CAWSVPAGHHYNEQFF. The chain is built from TRBV30 and TRBJ2-1, with D tentatively TRBD1 or TRBD2 (6 bases each). This CDR3 spans 16 amino acids. The V and J ends lost 0 bases and 3 bases respectively, with 15 bases between them. Looked up from germline, CDR1 is GTSNPN and CDR2 is SVGIG (reference sequence). Using reference TRBV30 and TRBJ2-1 for the parts outside the CDR3, the full variable domain is SQTIHQWPATLVQPVGSPLSLECTVEGTSNPNLYWYRQAAGRGLQLLFYSVGIGQISSEVPQNLSASRPQDRQFILSSKKLLLSDSGFYLCAWSVPAGHHYNEQFFGPGTRLTVL.

The chain links TRBV7-2 to TRBJ2-3, with TRBD2 matching over 8 bases. The length of the CDR3 is 16 residues. Trimming took 1 base from V and 1 from J; bases not matched to a gene: 4. CDR1 and CDR2 from the germline V gene are SGHTA and FQGNSA. CDR3: CASSLGRGARTDTQYF. DNA for the CDR3: TGTGCCAGCAGCTTAGGGCGGGGGGCCCGCACAGATACGCAGTATTTT.

The V gene is TRBV5-1, the J gene TRBJ1-4, with TRBD1 identical over 10 bases. CDR3 size: 17 residues. V trimming: 4 bases; J trimming: 0 bases; junction bases outside the gene matches: 6. The germline V gene has CDR1 SGHRS and CDR2 YFSETQ. CDR3 sequence: CASSPDRGSATNEKLFF. The CDR3 bases are TGCGCCAGCAGCCCGGACAGGGGGTCTGCAACTAATGAAAAACTGTTTTTT.

This clone was seen only once. V usage is TRBV7-2 and J usage is TRBJ2-5, with D uncertain. The CDR3 runs to 13 residues. Between the trimmed V and J ends, which lost 5 bases and 4 bases, there was a span of 11 bases. The V gene's germline CDR1 is SGHTA and CDR2 FQGNSA. The CDR3 sequence: CASSPSAGETQYF. The DNA of the CDR3 is TGTGCCAGCAGCCCCAGCGCTGGAGAGACCCAGTACTTC.

The V gene is TRBV5-8, the J gene TRBJ1-1; 7 nucleotides agree with TRBD1. V trimming: 6 bases; J trimming: 0 bases; junction bases outside the gene matches: 11. This CDR3 is 16 amino acids long. The germline CDR1 and CDR2 sequences are SGHTS and YDEGEE. CDR3 DNA sequence: TGTGCCAGCAATCTACAGGGGAGGTGGGTGAACACTGAAGCTTTCTTT. This codes for CASNLQGRWVNTEAFF.

V is TRBV28 and J is TRBJ2-3; maybe TRBD2 (6 bases). Germline-derived CDR1 and CDR2 are MDHEN and SYDVKM. This CDR3 has 15 amino acids. Trimming shortened V by 7 bases and J by 6 bases, and 20 bases separated the two germline ends. The CDR3 reads CASKRAGSPNDTQYF. CDR3 DNA sequence: TGTGCCAGCAAAAGAGCCGGGAGCCCTAATGATACGCAGTATTTT.

The chain is built from TRBV5-6 and TRBJ2-1; D is uncertain. The CDR3 loop spans 13 amino acids. The germline gives CDR1 SGHDT, CDR2 YYEEEE. V dropped 3 bases and J dropped 8 bases, with 12 bases sitting between them. DNA for the CDR3: TGTGCCAGCAGCTCCGGACCGAACCATGAGCAGTTCTTC. It encodes CASSSGPNHEQFF.

The table lists this clone with a few counts. The rearrangement uses TRBV6-1 and TRBJ2-1, with D unresolved. This CDR3 has 12 residues. V shed 4 bases and J shed 8 bases, with 9 bases lying between them. Germline-derived CDR1 and CDR2 are MNHNS and SASEGT. This CDR3 reads CASSARNDEQFF. In nucleotides, the CDR3 is TGTGCCAGCAGTGCCAGGAACGATGAGCAGTTCTTC.

This clone was observed a single time. The chain employs TRBV14 and TRBJ2-1; 7 bases line up with TRBD1. The CDR3 loop spans 13 amino acids. After removal of 0 bases from V and 8 bases from J, the junction contained 1 base not matched to a gene. Germline V gene data show CDR1 as SGHDN and CDR2 as FVKESK. The CDR3 region has the DNA TGTGCCAGCAGCCAAGATAGGGGGCATGAGCAGTTCTTC. Translated, it gives CASSQDRGHEQFF.

This clone has more than one count but fewer than ten. At one end, the junction sequence differs from germline, possibly due to a read error. J is TRBJ1-2 and V is TRBV28; D call uncertain. The CDR3 contains 10 residues. CDR1 is MDHEN and CDR2 is SYDVKM in the germline V gene. The CDR3 DNA reads as TGTGCCAGCAGTTTAAACTCCCTCGCCTTC. This gives the protein CASSLNSLAF.

V gene TRBV6-5 combines with J gene TRBJ1-1; D unresolved. CDR3 length: 12 amino acids. CDR1 MNHEY and CDR2 SVGAGI come from the germline V gene. Trimming left V 5 bases short and J 3 bases short, with 7 bases between. The CDR3: CASSRMDTEAFF. CDR3 in DNA: TGTGCCAGCAGTCGGATGGACACTGAAGCTTTCTTT.

The chain couples TRBV4-1 to TRBJ1-2; D ambiguous. Germline V gene lookup returns CDR1 MGHRA and CDR2 YSYEKL. This CDR3 has 15 amino acids. Trimming removed 0 bases from V and 5 bases from J, with 13 bases in between. Here the CDR3 reads CASSQDPQEGYGYTF. Here the CDR3 DNA reads TGCGCCAGCAGCCAAGATCCCCAGGAAGGATATGGCTACACCTTC.

The sample holds a few counts of this clone. The chain combines TRBV18 with TRBJ2-4; D ambiguous. Trimming pared 3 bases from V and 1 base from J, leaving 16 bases between. Germline CDR1 reads KGHSH; CDR2 reads LQKENI. The CDR3 covers 17 residues. For the CDR3, the DNA is TGTGCCAGCTCACCGTATGACCAGGTCGCGGCCAAAAACATTCAGTACTTC. Protein sequence: CASSPYDQVAAKNIQYF. The whole variable domain, remainder taken from reference TRBV18 and TRBJ2-4, is NAGVMQNPRHLVRRRGQEARLRCSPMKGHSHVYWYRQLPEEGLKFMVYLQKENIIDESGMPKERFSAEFPKEGPSILRIQQVVRGDSAAYFCASSPYDQVAAKNIQYFGAGTRLSVL.

About this clone itself: The junction differs from germline at one of its ends, possibly a read error. The chain employs TRBV5-6 and TRBJ2-5; D gene unclear. The CDR3 has 13 residues. The germline CDR1 and CDR2 sequences are SGHDT and YYEEEE. The CDR3 region is CASRLVTIGTQYF. The CDR3 nucleotides are TGTGCCAGCAGATTGGTAACAATCGGGACCCAGTACTTC.

The J gene is TRBJ1-3, the V gene TRBV6-1; possibly TRBD1 for D (6 bases). Trimming removed 5 bases at V and 1 base at J, with 9 bases between. Germline CDR1 reads MNHNS; CDR2 reads SASEGT. The CDR3 is 14 amino acids. CDR3: CASSTGTSGNTIYF. CDR3 sequence (DNA): TGTGCCAGCAGTACCGGGACATCTGGAAACACCATATATTTT.